Reported below is one TCR beta chain. Its cognate antigen is unknown. The data stem from a study of response to subunit inactivated influenza vaccine. TCRdb reprocessed the RT-PCR reads via MiXCR and lists one record per CDR3 protein. Of approximately 700,000 distinct CDR3 sequences listed, around 14% are singletons. Study observations and caveats: Authors suggested each seasonal influenza vaccination recruits few new T cells.

With 4 bases removed from V and 1 base from J, the gap between germline ends came to 9 bases. The CDR3 sequence is 13 residues long. Germline CDR1 SQVTM, CDR2 ANQGSEA. This receptor was obtained from a man in his fifties or sixties who received an inactivated influenza vaccine. This sequence joins TRBV29-1 and TRBJ2-3; possible D gene TRBD1, 5 bases. The specimen comprised PBMCs from blood, sampled about 14 days before vaccination. The CDR3 loop reads CSVGDSRTDTQYF. The CDR3 bases are TGCAGCGTTGGAGACAGCCGCACAGATACGCAGTATTTT.